Given below is one T cell receptor beta chain in context. Naive CD8 T cells were sorted, and the gate applied was CD8+CD4-CCR7+CD45RA+. The data derive from a study of molecular identifiers for immune sequencing clone quantification. One entry per CDR3 protein, called by TCRdb with MiXCR from the PCR reads. The sample shows around 480,000 distinct CDR3 sequences, about a quarter of them seen only once. Between the trimmed V and J ends, which lost 5 bases and 3 bases, there was a span of 19 bases. Germline values: CDR1 SEHNR, CDR2 FQNEAQ (reference sequence). This CDR3 region has 16 residues. The J gene is TRBJ1-2, the V gene TRBV7-9, with D hard to call. This clonotype was sampled from a human donor in good health. Some libraries in this study had Jurkat cell RNA spiked in. Sequenced input: naive CD8+ T cells from blood, with Jurkat cell RNA spiked in. Documented subset: FACS-sorted CD8+CD4-CCR7+CD45RA+ naive T cells. The CDR3 region has the DNA TGTGCCAGCAGCCCTACCCAGCCTGCCTTGCACTATGGCTACACCTTC. Translating gives CASSPTQPALHYGYTF.